This TCR beta chain was sequenced during a study of cytomegalovirus exposure and HLA in healthy donors. Germline CDR1 and CDR2: MNHEY and SVGAGI. The CDR3 is 16 residues long. Trimming removed 2 bases at V and 1 base at J, with 14 bases between. The table lists this clone with a few counts. PCR was performed using 60 Vbeta and 13 Jbeta primers. Produced via immunoSEQ multiplex PCR; TCRdb's table is partial and in-frame only. Of about 130,000 clones in the sample, more than 80% were seen once. Sequencing was performed on PBMCs. The receptor comes from a woman younger than 45 in good health and CMV-seropositive. This chain links TRBV6-5 with TRBJ1-2; D gene uncertain. The CDR3 DNA sequence: TGTGCCAGCAGTTACAGCGGATTAGCGGATAACTATGGCTACACCTTC. This translates into CASSYSGLADNYGYTF.